The present entry profiles one T cell receptor (beta chain) with its context. Time point of the sample: after neoadjuvant nivolumab, at surgical resection. V lost 7 bases to trimming and J lost 1 base, with 13 bases between them. Germline-derived CDR1 and CDR2 are MNHEY and SVGAGI. The CDR3 covers 14 residues. Assay: immunoSEQ multiplex PCR; the TCRdb copy retains only in-frame clones and omits some. The sample lists 20,000 to 25,000 clones; more than 40% were seen once. This entry belongs to a study of neoadjuvant anti-PD-1 for oral cavity cancer. The source of this sequence is a person aged 40 to 85 with oral cavity squamous cell carcinoma. The input for sequencing was tumor tissue, taken after nivolumab (anti-PD-1) treatment. The chain has TRBV6-5 and TRBJ1-1, with D tentatively TRBD1 (6 bases). The CDR3 loop is CASINRASNTEAFF. CDR3 nucleotides: TGTGCCAGCATTAACAGGGCCTCGAACACTGAAGCTTTCTTT.